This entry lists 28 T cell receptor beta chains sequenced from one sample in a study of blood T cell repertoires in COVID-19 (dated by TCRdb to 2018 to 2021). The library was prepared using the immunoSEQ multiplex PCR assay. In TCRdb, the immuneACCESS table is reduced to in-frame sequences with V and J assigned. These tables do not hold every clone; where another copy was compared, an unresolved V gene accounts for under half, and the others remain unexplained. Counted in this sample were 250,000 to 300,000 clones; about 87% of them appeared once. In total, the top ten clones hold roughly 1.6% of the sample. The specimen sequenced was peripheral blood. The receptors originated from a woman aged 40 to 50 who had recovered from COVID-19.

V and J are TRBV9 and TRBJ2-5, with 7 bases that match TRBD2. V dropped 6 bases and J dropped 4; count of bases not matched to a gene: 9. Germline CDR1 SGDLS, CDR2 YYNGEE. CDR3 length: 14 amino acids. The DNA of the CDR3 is TGTGCCAGCACCACCTCGGGAGGTCGAGAGACCCAGTACTTC. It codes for CASTTSGGRETQYF.

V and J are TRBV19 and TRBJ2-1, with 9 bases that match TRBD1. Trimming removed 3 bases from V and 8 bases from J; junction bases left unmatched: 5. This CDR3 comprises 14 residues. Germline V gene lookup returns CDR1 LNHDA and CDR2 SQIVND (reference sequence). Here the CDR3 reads CASSIRDREDEQFF. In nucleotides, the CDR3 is TGTGCCAGTAGTATCCGGGACAGGGAAGATGAGCAGTTCTTC. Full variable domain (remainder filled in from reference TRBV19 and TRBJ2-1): DGGITQSPKYLFRKEGQNVTLSCEQNLNHDAMYWYRQDPGQGLRLIYYSQIVNDFQKGDIAEGYSVSREKKESFPLTVTSAQKNPTAFYLCASSIRDREDEQFFGPGTRLTVL.

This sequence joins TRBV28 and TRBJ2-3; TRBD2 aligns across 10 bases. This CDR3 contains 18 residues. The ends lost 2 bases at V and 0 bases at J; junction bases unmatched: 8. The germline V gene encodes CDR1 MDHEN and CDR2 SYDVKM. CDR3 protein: CASSLGVSGGPSTDTQYF. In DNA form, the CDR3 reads TGTGCCAGCAGTTTAGGTGTTAGCGGGGGGCCTAGCACAGATACGCAGTATTTT.

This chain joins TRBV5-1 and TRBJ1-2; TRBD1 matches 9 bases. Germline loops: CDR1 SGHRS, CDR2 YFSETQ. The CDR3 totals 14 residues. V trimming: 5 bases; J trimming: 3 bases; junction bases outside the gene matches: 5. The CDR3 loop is CASRLTGGYYGYTF. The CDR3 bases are TGCGCCAGCAGACTTACAGGGGGCTACTATGGCTACACCTTC.

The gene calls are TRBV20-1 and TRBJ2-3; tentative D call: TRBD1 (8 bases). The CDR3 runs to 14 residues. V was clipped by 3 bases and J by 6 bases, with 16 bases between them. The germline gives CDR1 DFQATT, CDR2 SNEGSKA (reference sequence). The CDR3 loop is CSASYDRGGDTQYF. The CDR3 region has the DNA TGCAGTGCTAGTTACGACAGGGGAGGGGATACGCAGTATTTT.

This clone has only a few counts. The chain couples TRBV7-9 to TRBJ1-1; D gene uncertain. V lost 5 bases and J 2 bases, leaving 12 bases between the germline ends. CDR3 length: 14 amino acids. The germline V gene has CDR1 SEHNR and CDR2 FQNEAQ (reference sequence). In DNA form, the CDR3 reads TGTGCCAGCAGCCAACAGAATCGAAACACTGAAGCTTTCTTT. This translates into CASSQQNRNTEAFF.

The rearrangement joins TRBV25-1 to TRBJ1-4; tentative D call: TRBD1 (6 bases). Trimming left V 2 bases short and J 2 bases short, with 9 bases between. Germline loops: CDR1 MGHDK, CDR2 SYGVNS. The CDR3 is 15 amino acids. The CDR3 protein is CASSEGRGTNEKLFF. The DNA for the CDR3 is TGTGCCAGCAGTGAAGGCAGGGGCACTAATGAAAAACTGTTTTTT.

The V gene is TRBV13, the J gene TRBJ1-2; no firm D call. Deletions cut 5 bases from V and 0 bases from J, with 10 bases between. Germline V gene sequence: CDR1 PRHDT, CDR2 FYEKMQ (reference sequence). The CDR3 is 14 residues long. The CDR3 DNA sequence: TGTGCCAGCAGCATTACAGCTTCTAACTATGGCTACACCTTC. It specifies CASSITASNYGYTF. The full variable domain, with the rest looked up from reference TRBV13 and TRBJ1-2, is AAGVIQSPRHLIKEKRETATLKCYPIPRHDTVYWYQQGPGQDPQFLISFYEKMQSDKGSIPDRFSAQQFSDYHSELNMSSLELGDSALYFCASSITASNYGYTFGSGTRLTVV.

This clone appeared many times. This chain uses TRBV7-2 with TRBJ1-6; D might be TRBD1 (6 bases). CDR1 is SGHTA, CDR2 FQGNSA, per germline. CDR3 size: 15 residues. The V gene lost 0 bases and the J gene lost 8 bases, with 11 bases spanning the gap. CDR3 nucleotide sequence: TGTGCCAGCAGCTTAGCAACAGGGCAGTATTCACCCCTCCACTTT. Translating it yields CASSLATGQYSPLHF. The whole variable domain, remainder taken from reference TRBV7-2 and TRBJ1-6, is GAGVSQSPSNKVTEKGKDVELRCDPISGHTALYWYRQSLGQGLEFLIYFQGNSAPDKSGLPSDRFSAERTGGSVSTLTIQRTQQEDSAVYLCASSLATGQYSPLHFGNGTRLTVT.

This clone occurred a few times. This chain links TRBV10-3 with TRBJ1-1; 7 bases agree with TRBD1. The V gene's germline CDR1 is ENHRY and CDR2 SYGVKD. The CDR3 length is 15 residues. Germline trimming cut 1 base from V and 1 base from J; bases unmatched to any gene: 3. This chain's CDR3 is CAISELGQKNTEAFF. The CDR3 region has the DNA TGTGCCATCAGTGAGTTGGGACAGAAGAACACTGAAGCTTTCTTT.

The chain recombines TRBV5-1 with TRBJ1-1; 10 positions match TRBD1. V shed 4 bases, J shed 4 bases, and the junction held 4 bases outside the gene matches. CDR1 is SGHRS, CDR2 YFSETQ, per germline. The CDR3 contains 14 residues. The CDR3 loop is CASSRRTGGTEAFF. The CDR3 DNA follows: TGCGCCAGCAGCCGTCGGACAGGGGGCACTGAAGCTTTCTTT.

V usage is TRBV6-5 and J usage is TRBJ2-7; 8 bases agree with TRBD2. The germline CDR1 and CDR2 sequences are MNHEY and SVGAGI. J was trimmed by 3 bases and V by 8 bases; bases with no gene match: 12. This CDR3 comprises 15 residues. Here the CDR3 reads CASLSGGAGFYEQYF. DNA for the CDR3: TGTGCCAGCCTCTCCGGGGGGGCCGGGTTCTACGAGCAGTACTTC.

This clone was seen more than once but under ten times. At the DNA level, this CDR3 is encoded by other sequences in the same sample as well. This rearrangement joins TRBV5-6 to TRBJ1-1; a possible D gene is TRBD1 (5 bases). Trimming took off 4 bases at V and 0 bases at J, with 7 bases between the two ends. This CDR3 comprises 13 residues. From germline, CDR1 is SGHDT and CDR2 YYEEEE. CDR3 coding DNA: TGTGCCAGCAGCCGGACACTGAACACTGAAGCTTTCTTT. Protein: CASSRTLNTEAFF.

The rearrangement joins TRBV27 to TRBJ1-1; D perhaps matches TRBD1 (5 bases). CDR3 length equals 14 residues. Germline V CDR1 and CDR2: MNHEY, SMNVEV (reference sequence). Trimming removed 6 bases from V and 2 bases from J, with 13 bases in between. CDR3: CASRLGHPNTEAFF. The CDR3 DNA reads TGTGCCAGCAGGCTAGGACACCCCAACACTGAAGCTTTCTTT.

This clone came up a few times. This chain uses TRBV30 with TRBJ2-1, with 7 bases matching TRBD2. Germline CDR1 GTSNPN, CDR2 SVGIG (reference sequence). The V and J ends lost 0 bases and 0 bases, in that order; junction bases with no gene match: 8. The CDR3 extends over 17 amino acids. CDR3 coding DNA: TGTGCCTGGAGTGTACGGGCGGGGGACCCCTCCTACAATGAGCAGTTCTTC. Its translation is CAWSVRAGDPSYNEQFF.

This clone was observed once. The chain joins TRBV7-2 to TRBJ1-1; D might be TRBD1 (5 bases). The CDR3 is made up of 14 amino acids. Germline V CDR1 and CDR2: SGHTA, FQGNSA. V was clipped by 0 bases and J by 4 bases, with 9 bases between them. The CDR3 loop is CASSLAQGPTEAFF. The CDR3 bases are TGTGCCAGCAGCTTAGCCCAGGGCCCCACTGAAGCTTTCTTT.

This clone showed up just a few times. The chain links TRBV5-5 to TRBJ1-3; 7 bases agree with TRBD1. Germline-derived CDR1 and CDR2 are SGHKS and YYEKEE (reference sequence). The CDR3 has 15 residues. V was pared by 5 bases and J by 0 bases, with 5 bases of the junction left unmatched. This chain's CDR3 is CASRLTGNSGNTIYF. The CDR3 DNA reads TGTGCCAGCAGGCTGACAGGGAACTCTGGAAACACCATATATTTT.

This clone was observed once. DNA for the CDR3: TGTGCCAGCAGTCCCCAAGACAGGGCTGAAGCTTTCTTT. This sequence encodes CASSPQDRAEAFF. This chain links TRBV6-5 with TRBJ1-1, with 7 bases fitting TRBD1. Looked up from germline, CDR1 is MNHEY and CDR2 is SVGAGI. The CDR3 contains 13 residues. The V segment lost 5 bases and the J segment 6 bases; nucleotides outside the gene matches: 6.

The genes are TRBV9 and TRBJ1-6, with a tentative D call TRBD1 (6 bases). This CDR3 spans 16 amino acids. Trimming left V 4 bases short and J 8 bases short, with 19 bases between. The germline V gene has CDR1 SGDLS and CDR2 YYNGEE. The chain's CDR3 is CASSSTGSFVYSPLHF. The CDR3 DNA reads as TGTGCCAGCAGCTCAACAGGGTCGTTCGTCTATTCACCCCTCCACTTT.

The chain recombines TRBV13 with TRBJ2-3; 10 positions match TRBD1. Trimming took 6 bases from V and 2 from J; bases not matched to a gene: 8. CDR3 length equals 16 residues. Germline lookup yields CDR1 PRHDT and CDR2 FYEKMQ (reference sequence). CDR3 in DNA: TGTGCCAGCAGGTGGGGACAGGGGTTCTTCACAGATACGCAGTATTTT. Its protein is CASRWGQGFFTDTQYF.

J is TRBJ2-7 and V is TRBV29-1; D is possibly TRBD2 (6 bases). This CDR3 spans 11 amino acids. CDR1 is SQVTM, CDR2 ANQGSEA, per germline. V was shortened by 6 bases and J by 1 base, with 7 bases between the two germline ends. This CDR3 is CSVGGSYEQYF. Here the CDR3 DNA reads TGCAGCGTGGGGGGTTCCTACGAGCAGTACTTC.

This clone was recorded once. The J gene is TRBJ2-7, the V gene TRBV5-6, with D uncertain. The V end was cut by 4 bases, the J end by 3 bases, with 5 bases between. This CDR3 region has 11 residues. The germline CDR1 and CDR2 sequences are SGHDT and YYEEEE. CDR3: CASSRDYEQYF. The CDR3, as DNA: TGTGCCAGCAGCCGAGACTACGAGCAGTACTTC.

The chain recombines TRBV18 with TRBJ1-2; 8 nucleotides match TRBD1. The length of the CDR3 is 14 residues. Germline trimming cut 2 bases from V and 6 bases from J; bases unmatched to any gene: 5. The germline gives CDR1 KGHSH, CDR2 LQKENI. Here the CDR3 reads CASSPTGGLDGYTF. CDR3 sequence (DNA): TGTGCCAGCTCACCAACAGGGGGGTTAGATGGCTACACCTTC. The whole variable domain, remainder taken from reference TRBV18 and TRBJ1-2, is NAGVMQNPRHLVRRRGQEARLRCSPMKGHSHVYWYRQLPEEGLKFMVYLQKENIIDESGMPKERFSAEFPKEGPSILRIQQVVRGDSAAYFCASSPTGGLDGYTFGSGTRLTVV.

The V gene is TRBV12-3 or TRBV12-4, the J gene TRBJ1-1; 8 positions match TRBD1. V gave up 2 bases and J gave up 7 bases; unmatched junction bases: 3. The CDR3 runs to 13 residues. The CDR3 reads CASSLQQGVEAFF. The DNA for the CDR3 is TGTGCCAGCAGTTTACAACAGGGGGTTGAAGCTTTCTTT.

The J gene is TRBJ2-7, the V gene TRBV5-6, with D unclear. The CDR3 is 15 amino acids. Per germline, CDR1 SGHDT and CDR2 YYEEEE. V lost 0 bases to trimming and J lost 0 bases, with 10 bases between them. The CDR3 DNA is TGTGCCAGCAGCTTGGTGCCAGAAAACTCCTACGAGCAGTACTTC. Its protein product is CASSLVPENSYEQYF.

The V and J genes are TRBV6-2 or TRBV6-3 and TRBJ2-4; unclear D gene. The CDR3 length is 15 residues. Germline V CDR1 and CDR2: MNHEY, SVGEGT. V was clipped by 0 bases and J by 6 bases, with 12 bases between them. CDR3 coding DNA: TGTGCCAGCAGTTACTCGAGAGTCTCCCTAAACATTCAGTACTTC. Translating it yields CASSYSRVSLNIQYF.

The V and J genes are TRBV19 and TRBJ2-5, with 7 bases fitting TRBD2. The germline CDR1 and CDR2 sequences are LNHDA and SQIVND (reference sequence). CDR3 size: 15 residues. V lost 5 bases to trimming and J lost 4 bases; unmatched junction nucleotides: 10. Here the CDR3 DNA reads TGTGCCAGTAGTTCGGGAGGAACTCCTCGAGAGACCCAGTACTTC. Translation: CASSSGGTPRETQYF.

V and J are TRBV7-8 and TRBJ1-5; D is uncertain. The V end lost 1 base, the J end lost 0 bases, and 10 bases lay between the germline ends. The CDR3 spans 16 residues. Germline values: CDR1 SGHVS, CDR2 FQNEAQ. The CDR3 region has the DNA TGTGCCAGCAGCTTAGTGCCGGGGAATAGCAATCAGCCCCAGCATTTT. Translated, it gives CASSLVPGNSNQPQHF.